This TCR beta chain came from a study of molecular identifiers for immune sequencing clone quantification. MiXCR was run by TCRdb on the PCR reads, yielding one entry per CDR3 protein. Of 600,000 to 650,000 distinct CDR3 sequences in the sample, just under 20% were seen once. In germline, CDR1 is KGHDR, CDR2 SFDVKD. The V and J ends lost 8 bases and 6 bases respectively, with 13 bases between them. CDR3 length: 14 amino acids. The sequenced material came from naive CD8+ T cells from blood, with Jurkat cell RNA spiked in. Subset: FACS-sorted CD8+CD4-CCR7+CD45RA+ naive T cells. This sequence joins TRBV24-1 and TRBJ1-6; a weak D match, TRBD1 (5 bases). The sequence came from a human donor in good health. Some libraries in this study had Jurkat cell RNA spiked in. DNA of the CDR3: TGTGCCACCACCCGGGACGTGGTTAATTCACCCCTCCACTTT. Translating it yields CATTRDVVNSPLHF.